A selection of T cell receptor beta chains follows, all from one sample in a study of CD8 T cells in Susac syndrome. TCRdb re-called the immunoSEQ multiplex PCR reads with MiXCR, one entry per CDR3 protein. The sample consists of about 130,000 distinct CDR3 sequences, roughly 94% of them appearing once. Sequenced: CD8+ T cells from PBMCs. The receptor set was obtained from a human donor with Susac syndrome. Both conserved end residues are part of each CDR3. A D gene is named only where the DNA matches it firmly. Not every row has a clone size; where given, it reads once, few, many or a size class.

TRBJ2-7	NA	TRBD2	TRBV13	TGTGCCAGCAGTAATGCGGGGGAGCCCGAGCAGTACTTC	CASSNAGEPEQYF
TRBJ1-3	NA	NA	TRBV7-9	TGTGCCAGCAGCTTATTAGAACCAGCTGGAAACACCATATATTTT	CASSLLEPAGNTIYF
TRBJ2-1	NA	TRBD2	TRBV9	TGTGCCAGCAGCGCGGGACTAGTGGCCGACAATGAGCAGTTCTTC	CASSAGLVADNEQFF
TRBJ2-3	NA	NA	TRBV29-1	TGCAGCGTTGAAGCTAGCACAGATACGCAGTATTTT	CSVEASTDTQYF
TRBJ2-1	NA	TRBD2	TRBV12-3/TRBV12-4	TGTGCCAGCATCGGGACTAACCTACGCAATGAGCAGTTCTTC	CASIGTNLRNEQFF
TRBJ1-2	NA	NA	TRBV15	TGTGCCACCAGCAGAGACGGCAGGACTGTCTATGGCTACACCTTC	CATSRDGRTVYGYTF
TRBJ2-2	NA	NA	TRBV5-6	TGTGCCAGCAGCTTCGGGACATTGAACACCGGGGAGCTGTTTTTT	CASSFGTLNTGELFF
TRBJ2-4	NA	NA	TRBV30	TGTGCCTGGAGTGCAGGGTCGGAAAAAAACATTCAGTACTTC	CAWSAGSEKNIQYF
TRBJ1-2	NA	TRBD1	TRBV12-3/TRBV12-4	TGTGCCAGCAGTTCCGGGACAGGGGCCTATGGCTACACCTTC	CASSSGTGAYGYTF
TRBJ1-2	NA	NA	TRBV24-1	TGTGCCACCAGTGACCGGTCCTGGCGTGGCTACACCTTC	CATSDRSWRGYTF
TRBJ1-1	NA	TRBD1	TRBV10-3	TGTGCCATCAGTGATACAGGGGCGAACACTGAAGCTTTCTTT	CAISDTGANTEAFF
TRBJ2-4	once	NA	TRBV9	TGTGCCAGCAGCGTAGACGGGGTAGCCAAAAACATTCAGTACTTC	CASSVDGVAKNIQYF
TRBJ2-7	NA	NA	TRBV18	TGTGCCAGCTCACCGCAGCGGCGCAGCTCCTACGAGCAGTACTTC	CASSPQRRSSYEQYF
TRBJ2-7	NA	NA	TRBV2	TGTGCCAGCAGTGACCCAGCGGGCGAGCAGTACTTC	CASSDPAGEQYF
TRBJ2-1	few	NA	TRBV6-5	TGTGCCAGCAGTTATTCGACTTACAATGAGCAGTTCTTC	CASSYSTYNEQFF
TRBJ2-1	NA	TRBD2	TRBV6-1	TGTGCCAGCAGCCGCGGACTAGCGGGAGGACCTTACAATGAGCAGTTCTTC	CASSRGLAGGPYNEQFF
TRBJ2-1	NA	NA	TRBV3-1	TGTGCCAGCAGCCAAACGGCGGACGGGGGACCTAGGAATGAGCAGTTCTTC	CASSQTADGGPRNEQFF
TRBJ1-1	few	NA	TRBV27	TGTGCCAGCACTCAGGGTGGGACTGAAGCTTTCTTT	CASTQGGTEAFF
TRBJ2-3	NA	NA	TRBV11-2	TGTGCCAGCAGCCAACCCCCAGATACGCAGTATTTT	CASSQPPDTQYF
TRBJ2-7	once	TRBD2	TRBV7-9	TGTGCCAGCAGCTTCGGCCCGCGGGAGCTCGGGGATGAGCAGTACTTC	CASSFGPRELGDEQYF
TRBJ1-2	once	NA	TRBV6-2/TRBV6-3	TGTGCCAGCAGACCCGACGGGTACTATGGCTACACCTTC	CASRPDGYYGYTF
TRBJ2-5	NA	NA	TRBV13	TGTGCCAGCAGCTCCTTCAACACCCGGGGTGGAGGGAGAACCCAGTACTTC	CASSSFNTRGGGRTQYF
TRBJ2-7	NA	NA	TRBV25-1	TGTGCCGTTAAGGGCTACGAGCAGTACTTC	CAVKGYEQYF
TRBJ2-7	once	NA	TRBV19	TGTGCCAGTAGTGTGGACAGCTACGAGCAGTACTTC	CASSVDSYEQYF
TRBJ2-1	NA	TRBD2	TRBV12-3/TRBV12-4	TGTGCCAGCAGTATAGCGGGAGCGGTGTTCTTC	CASSIAGAVFF
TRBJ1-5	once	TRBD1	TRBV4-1	TGCGCCAGCAGCCAGGGACAGGGAGATAGTCAGCCCCAGCATTTT	CASSQGQGDSQPQHF
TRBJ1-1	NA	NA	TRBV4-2	TGTGCCAGCAGCCAAGAGATCTCGGTCGGGGAAATGAACACTGAAGCTTTCTTT	CASSQEISVGEMNTEAFF
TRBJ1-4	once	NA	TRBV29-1	TGCAGCGTGACGGACAGTTCTAATGAAAAACTGTTTTTT	CSVTDSSNEKLFF
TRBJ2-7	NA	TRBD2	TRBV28	TGTGCCACTATAGAGCGGGAGCGACCTTACGAGCAGTACTTC	CATIERERPYEQYF
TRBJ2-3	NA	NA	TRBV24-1	TGTGCCACCAGTGATAGACGGGGCGACTTCACAGATACGCAGTATTTT	CATSDRRGDFTDTQYF
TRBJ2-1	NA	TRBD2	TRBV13	TGTGCCAGCAGCTTAAGCGGGAGTGGTTACAATGAGCAGTTCTTC	CASSLSGSGYNEQFF
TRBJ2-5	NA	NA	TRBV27	TGTGCCAGCAGAGGTTCGGAGACCCAGTACTTC	CASRGSETQYF
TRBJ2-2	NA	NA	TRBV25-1	TGTGCCAGCAGTGAATACTTTACAGGACGGAACACCGGGGAGCTGTTTTTT	CASSEYFTGRNTGELFF
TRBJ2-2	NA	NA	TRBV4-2	TGTGCCAGCAGCCACTCCGGAGGGGGGGGACTTTCCGCCCGGGAGCTGTTTTTT	CASSHSGGGGLSARELFF
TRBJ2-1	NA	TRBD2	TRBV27	TGTGCCAGCAGCCCCGGGACTAGCGGGAGAAGGGAGCAGTTCTTC	CASSPGTSGRREQFF
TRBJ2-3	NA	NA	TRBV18	TGTGCCAGCTCACCCGCTGGGGCCACAGATACGCAGTATTTT	CASSPAGATDTQYF
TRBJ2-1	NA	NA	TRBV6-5	TGTGCCAGCAGAACGGGAGTTGAGCAGTTCTTC	CASRTGVEQFF
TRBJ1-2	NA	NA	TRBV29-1	TGCAGCGTTGAACAGGGAAAATACTATGGCTACACCTTC	CSVEQGKYYGYTF
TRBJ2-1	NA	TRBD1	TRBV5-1	TGCGCCAGCAGCTCAGGGACAGGGGACAATGAGCAGTTCTTC	CASSSGTGDNEQFF